The clone carrying this TCR beta chain was detected only a few times. What it binds is not known. Trimming pared 3 bases from V and 5 bases from J, leaving 17 bases between. Per germline, CDR1 SNHLY and CDR2 FYNNEI. The length of the CDR3 is 17 residues. The treatment denotes: oral pan-JAK inhibitor, 5-10 mg twice daily. Extracted from the samples, RNA was reverse transcribed into cDNA to serve as the sequencing template. The method was immunoSEQ multiplex PCR; TCRdb's version includes in-frame clones alone and lacks a portion of them. The sample consists of 95,000 to 100,000 clones, about 60% of them appearing once. This record belongs to a study of CD8+ T cells in alopecia areata. Notes on the study in general: Scalp samples also yield sequences from resident alphabeta T cells of normal skin.

The source of this sequence is a human donor with alopecia areata. Sequenced here: CD8+ T cells sorted from blood, sampled between weeks 55 and 65, from a patient treated with tofacitinib. The chain joins TRBV2 to TRBJ1-6, with D perhaps TRBD1 (6 bases). The CDR3 bases are TGTGCCAGCAGTGATGGGGGCCAGGGTTGGGATAATTCACCCCTCCACTTT. Translating gives CASSDGGQGWDNSPLHF.